This TCR beta chain was identified during a study of T cell responses to AZD1222 COVID-19 vaccine. Overall study findings and caveats: There were repertoire samples only from the period after the peak T cell response.

The repertoire was sequenced with immunoSEQ multiplex PCR; TCRdb's copy has only in-frame clones and lacks some. The listing records more than 110,000 clones. J gave up 3 bases and V 5 bases, and 9 bases lay outside the gene matches. Germline assignment: CDR1 MNHEY and CDR2 SVGAGI. This CDR3 has 15 amino acids. For this clone: Its target is not known.

The source material was peripheral blood. The chain has TRBV6-5 and TRBJ1-2, with 7 nucleotides matching TRBD1. The TCR sequence derives from an adult in good health. CDR3 loop: CASSKGNRGDYGYTF. The CDR3 coding sequence is TGTGCCAGCAGTAAGGGGAACAGGGGAGACTATGGCTACACCTTC.